This TCR beta chain was captured in a study of identical twins. This clonotype was seen more than once but under ten times. With 5 bases clipped from V and 6 bases from J, the junction kept 6 bases outside the gene matches. The CDR3 is 13 amino acids. The V gene's germline CDR1 is LGHNT and CDR2 FRNRAP. TCRdb called the 5' RACE reads again in MiXCR, with one record for every CDR3 protein. The repertoire holds more than 600,000 distinct CDR3 sequences, with roughly 20% as singletons. The same data also went into a second study, on T cells expressing NK-cell markers. According to that study: Within the sequenced cohort of eight donors, seven exhibited HCMV seropositivity and one was seronegative. Restriction of sorting to alpha-beta TCR T cells was accomplished in several experiments using an anti-gamma-delta TCR antibody.

Sequenced: PBMCs. This receptor was obtained from a woman in her late teens or twenties in good health. The chain has TRBV12-5 and TRBJ2-7; 8 nucleotides agree with TRBD1. CDR3 DNA: TGTGCTAGTGGTATGGGACAGGAGGGCGAGCAGTACTTC. Translated: CASGMGQEGEQYF. The entire variable domain, with the rest obtained from reference TRBV12-5 and TRBJ2-7, is as follows: DARVTQTPRHKVTEMGQEVTMRCQPILGHNTVFWYRQTMMQGLELLAYFRNRAPLDDSGMPKDRFSAEMPDATLATLKIQPSEPRDSAVYFCASGMGQEGEQYFGPGTRLTVT.